Listed here are 15 T cell receptor beta chains from one sample, sequenced in a study of radiotherapy plus CTLA-4 blockade in lung cancer. Assay: immunoSEQ multiplex PCR; the TCRdb copy retains only in-frame clones and omits some. In the table there are fewer than 65,000 clones, around 79% of which are singletons. The sequencing used peripheral blood, collected from a patient treated with radiotherapy plus ipilimumab. These receptors came from a human donor with non-small cell lung cancer who had a complete response to radiotherapy plus ipilimumab.

The chain has TRBV7-8 and TRBJ2-7; 8 bases map to TRBD2. Looked up from germline, CDR1 is SGHVS and CDR2 is FQNEAQ. V lost 5 bases, J lost 7 bases, and 13 bases stayed unmatched. CDR3 length equals 15 residues. The CDR3 nucleotides read TGTGCCAGCAGCCCATCTAGGGCGGGGGGCGGAGAGCAGTACGTC. Amino acid sequence: CASSPSRAGGGEQYV.

This clone has only one observation. The rearrangement joins TRBV29-1 to TRBJ2-7, with D perhaps TRBD1 (5 bases). The V and J ends lost 3 bases and 3 bases respectively, with 9 bases between them. This CDR3 is built from 12 residues. Germline CDR1 is SQVTM and CDR2 is ANQGSEA. The CDR3 nucleotides read TGCAGCGTTGATGGCCAGGGCTACGAGCAGTACTTC. Amino acid sequence: CSVDGQGYEQYF.

This clone appeared once. The rearrangement links TRBV7-9 to TRBJ2-7, with a tentative D call TRBD2 (5 bases). The CDR3 spans 14 residues. Trimming took 3 bases from V and 0 from J, leaving 9 bases between them. Per the germline V gene, CDR1 is SEHNR and CDR2 is FQNEAQ (reference sequence). For the CDR3, the DNA is TGTGCCAGCAGCTTGGACTCGAGCTCCTACGAGCAGTACTTC. Amino acid sequence: CASSLDSSSYEQYF.

This CDR3 reads CASTPVQRGRDGELFF. The CDR3 DNA follows: TGTGCCAGCACCCCAGTGCAGCGGGGCCGGGACGGGGAGCTGTTTTTT. The chain carries TRBV27 and TRBJ2-2; 7 bases fit TRBD2. With V trimmed by 7 bases and J by 7 bases, 15 bases remained unmatched. This CDR3 has 16 residues. Germline CDR1 is MNHEY and CDR2 is SMNVEV (reference sequence).

The sample holds a few counts of this clone. V and J are TRBV7-9 and TRBJ1-1; D might be TRBD1 (5 bases). Germline CDR1 reads SEHNR; CDR2 reads FQNEAQ (reference sequence). The CDR3 has 16 amino acids. V was cut by 4 bases and J by 6 bases, with 21 bases left in between. For the CDR3, the DNA is TGTGCCAGCAGCTCCCCCCGGGGACGGGGAGGCGCTGAAGCTTTCTTT. Translated, it gives CASSSPRGRGGAEAFF.

In its sample, this clone was seen a few times. This chain uses TRBV4-1 with TRBJ2-1; 11 bases align to TRBD2. From germline, CDR1 is MGHRA and CDR2 YSYEKL. V trimming: 3 bases; J trimming: 5 bases; junction bases outside the gene matches: 6. This CDR3 is built from 16 residues. The CDR3 coding sequence is TGCGCCAGCAGCCACCTCGGGACTAGCGGCCACAATGAGCAGTTCTTC. Protein product: CASSHLGTSGHNEQFF.

This sequence joins TRBV2 and TRBJ2-5; 11 nucleotides agree with TRBD2. The CDR3 consists of 15 residues. V shed 1 base and J 2 bases; nucleotides not matched to a gene: 0. Germline CDR1 and CDR2: SNHLY and FYNNEI. The CDR3 spells CASSEVAGGQETQYF. The DNA of the CDR3 is TGTGCCAGCAGTGAAGTAGCGGGGGGGCAAGAGACCCAGTACTTC.

The chain is built from TRBV29-1 and TRBJ2-1, with TRBD2 matching 7 bases. After removal of 3 bases from V and 0 bases from J, the junction contained 2 bases not matched to a gene. CDR3 length: 14 amino acids. Germline V gene lookup returns CDR1 SQVTM and CDR2 ANQGSEA. In DNA, the CDR3 is TGCAGCGTTGAGGGCGGGAGCTCCTACAATGAGCAGTTCTTC. Protein: CSVEGGSSYNEQFF.

This chain joins TRBV29-1 and TRBJ1-2; D perhaps matches TRBD1 (6 bases). The CDR3 totals 11 residues. Per the germline V gene, CDR1 is SQVTM and CDR2 is ANQGSEA. V lost 6 bases to trimming and J lost 8 bases, with 13 bases between them. CDR3 nucleotides: TGCAGCGTGTTGGGGGCTGGGGGCTACACCTTC. It codes for CSVLGAGGYTF.

The chain combines TRBV11-2 with TRBJ2-2; TRBD1 agrees at 8 bases. Germline CDR1 reads SGHAT; CDR2 reads FQNNGV. The CDR3 has 14 residues. After removal of 2 bases from V and 8 bases from J, the junction contained 4 bases not matched to a gene. CDR3 coding DNA: TGTGCCAGCAGCTTATCCCACAGGGGGGGGGAGCTGTTTTTT. It yields the protein CASSLSHRGGELFF.

This clone was counted a few times. One end of the junction varies from germline; a read error may be responsible. The chain couples TRBV7-7 to TRBJ2-2; D may be TRBD2 (6 bases). The germline V gene has CDR1 SSHAT and CDR2 FNYEAQ (reference sequence). The CDR3 runs to 15 residues. The CDR3 spells CASSSSRAGTGELFF. For the CDR3, the DNA is TGTGCTAGCAGCTCATCAAGGGCGGGAACCGGGGAGCTGTTTTTT.

The gene calls are TRBV15 and TRBJ2-1; D might be TRBD2 (6 bases). V dropped 7 bases and J dropped 0 bases, with 16 bases sitting between them. The CDR3 runs to 16 residues. From germline, CDR1 is LNHNV and CDR2 YYDKDF (reference sequence). The CDR3 bases are TGTGCCACCACCTCAGCCCGGGGGAGCTCCTACAATGAGCAGTTCTTC. This codes for CATTSARGSSYNEQFF.

V and J are TRBV19 and TRBJ1-3; the D is unclear. V was cut by 5 bases and J by 8 bases, with 16 bases left in between. Per germline, CDR1 LNHDA and CDR2 SQIVND (reference sequence). The CDR3 is made up of 14 amino acids. The CDR3: CASSGSSQVDTIYF. The CDR3 DNA is TGTGCCAGTAGTGGTTCATCGCAGGTGGACACCATATATTTT.

The gene calls are TRBV7-2 and TRBJ1-3; 7 bases fit TRBD1. Per the germline V gene, CDR1 is SGHTA and CDR2 is FQGNSA. CDR3 size: 19 residues. J was trimmed by 0 bases and V by 3 bases; bases with no gene match: 14. CDR3 coding DNA: TGTGCCAGCAGCTTCTTTCGGGACAGCATACCCCGCTCTGGAAACACCATATATTTT. It translates to CASSFFRDSIPRSGNTIYF.

The chain joins TRBV7-2 to TRBJ2-3; no clear D. This CDR3 is built from 16 residues. Germline V CDR1 and CDR2: SGHTA, FQGNSA. Trimming cost V 5 bases and J 2 bases, with 17 bases left between them. DNA of the CDR3: TGTGCCAGCAGCGTCCGTGCTGACTCACTCACAGATACGCAGTATTTT. This sequence encodes CASSVRADSLTDTQYF. Full variable domain (rest looked up from reference TRBV7-2 and TRBJ2-3): GAGVSQSPSNKVTEKGKDVELRCDPISGHTALYWYRQSLGQGLEFLIYFQGNSAPDKSGLPSDRFSAERTGGSVSTLTIQRTQQEDSAVYLCASSVRADSLTDTQYFGPGTRLTVL.